Below, 25 T cell receptor beta chains from the same sample are listed, as sequenced in a study of shared clonotypes between healthy human individuals. Clones were read by immunoSEQ multiplex PCR, and TCRdb kept only the in-frame ones, dropping some. Among about 2 million clones listed, around 95% were seen once. Sequenced: naive CD4+ T cells sorted from blood. Subset of the sample: CD45RA+ positively selected. These receptors all stem from a man between 18 and 35 years old in good health.

V and J are TRBV2 and TRBJ2-3; D is ambiguous. Germline lookup yields CDR1 SNHLY and CDR2 FYNNEI. This CDR3 is built from 14 residues. Trimming left V 3 bases short and J 7 bases short, with 14 bases between. CDR3 nucleotide sequence: TGTGCCAGCAGTGATCTGGACGTTGGGAATACGCAGTATTTT. Protein: CASSDLDVGNTQYF.

This chain links TRBV7-9 with TRBJ2-1; unclear D gene. Germline V CDR1 and CDR2: SEHNR, FQNEAQ (reference sequence). With 1 base removed from V and 8 bases from J, the gap between germline ends came to 18 bases. CDR3 length: 16 amino acids. This CDR3 is CASSLVSIGGVDEQFF. The CDR3 nucleotides read TGTGCCAGCAGCTTAGTGTCTATCGGTGGAGTCGATGAGCAGTTCTTC.

Turning to this clone: Distinct nucleotide sequences in the sample also encode this CDR3. CDR3 in DNA: TGTGCCAGTAGTTCGACCGGAGGGACTGAAGCTTTCTTT. This sequence encodes CASSSTGGTEAFF. J is TRBJ1-1 and V is TRBV19, with no clear D. CDR3 length: 13 residues. V shed 5 bases and J shed 5 bases, with 12 bases lying between them. From germline, CDR1 is LNHDA and CDR2 SQIVND (reference sequence).

This chain links TRBV6-1 with TRBJ2-1; a weak D match, TRBD1 (5 bases). The V end lost 7 bases, the J end lost 6 bases, and 22 bases lay between the germline ends. Looked up from germline, CDR1 is MNHNS and CDR2 is SASEGT. The CDR3 has 16 residues. The CDR3 bases are TGTGCCAGCACTGATCTAGGGGCCTGGTTCCTCAATGAGCAGTTCTTC. Translation gives CASTDLGAWFLNEQFF.

The genes are TRBV10-3 and TRBJ2-7; the D gene is possibly TRBD1 (6 bases). This CDR3 contains 15 residues. CDR1 ENHRY and CDR2 SYGVKD come from the germline V gene. Between the trimmed V and J ends, which lost 2 bases and 0 bases, there was a span of 11 bases. The CDR3 region is CAISERADSSYEQYF. CDR3 sequence (DNA): TGTGCCATCAGTGAGCGGGCGGACAGCTCCTACGAGCAGTACTTC.

The rearrangement links TRBV4-3 to TRBJ1-5; maybe TRBD1 (5 bases). This CDR3 has 14 residues. Germline loops: CDR1 LGHNA, CDR2 YSLEER. V was shortened by 0 bases and J by 7 bases, with 10 bases between the two germline ends. CDR3 in amino acids: CASSQEGVGQPQHF. The DNA of the CDR3 is TGCGCCAGCAGCCAAGAAGGGGTAGGGCAGCCCCAGCATTTT.

This clone has just one count. This chain links TRBV14 with TRBJ2-3; D is undetermined. V lost 3 bases, J lost 2 bases, and 12 bases lay in between. Germline V gene sequence: CDR1 SGHDN, CDR2 FVKESK. The CDR3 runs 15 residues. CDR3 nucleotide sequence: TGTGCCAGCAGCCAGGTCGGCAAACTCACAGATACGCAGTATTTT. As protein: CASSQVGKLTDTQYF.

The chain has TRBV30 and TRBJ1-1; the D gene is possibly TRBD1 (5 bases). The CDR3 runs to 12 residues. With 2 bases removed from V and 4 bases from J, the gap between germline ends came to 8 bases. CDR1 and CDR2 from the germline V gene are GTSNPN and SVGIG (reference sequence). The CDR3 sequence: CAWSRQRTEAFF. CDR3 coding DNA: TGTGCCTGGAGTCGACAGCGCACTGAAGCTTTCTTT.

This clone is a singleton in its sample. This chain connects TRBV5-6 to TRBJ2-5; D may match TRBD1 or TRBD2 (6 bases each). Trimming removed 6 bases at V and 4 bases at J, with 16 bases between. Germline V CDR1 and CDR2: SGHDT, YYEEEE. CDR3 length: 14 amino acids. The CDR3, as DNA: TGTGCCAGCATCACCTCCGGGGGCCTAGAGACCCAGTACTTC. Protein sequence: CASITSGGLETQYF.

V is TRBV10-3 and J is TRBJ2-3, with TRBD2 matching over 8 bases. This CDR3 has 16 amino acids. The germline CDR1 and CDR2 sequences are ENHRY and SYGVKD. The V and J ends lost 4 bases and 1 base, in that order; junction bases with no gene match: 7. In DNA, the CDR3 is TGTGCCATCAGTGCAGCGGGGCGGGAGGGCACAGATACGCAGTATTTT. This sequence encodes CAISAAGREGTDTQYF.

The V and J genes are TRBV30 and TRBJ1-2; no definite D call. This CDR3 spans 13 amino acids. Trimming removed 7 bases at V and 4 bases at J, with 16 bases between. Germline V CDR1 and CDR2: GTSNPN, SVGIG (reference sequence). CDR3 loop: CASPFEEGYGYTF. CDR3 DNA: TGTGCCTCCCCGTTCGAGGAAGGCTATGGCTACACCTTC.

The chain has TRBV18 and TRBJ2-7; 8 nucleotides agree with TRBD1. With V trimmed by 6 bases and J by 4 bases, 11 bases remained unmatched. The CDR3 length is 15 residues. Germline V lookup: CDR1 KGHSH, CDR2 LQKENI. As DNA, the CDR3 is TGTGCCAGCTCCTACACCGGGACAGGATCGTACGAGCAGTACTTC. Amino acids: CASSYTGTGSYEQYF.

The chain carries TRBV2 and TRBJ2-2, with D unresolved. Germline V gene data show CDR1 as SNHLY and CDR2 as FYNNEI. The V and J ends lost 7 bases and 0 bases respectively, with 9 bases between them. This CDR3 is built from 14 residues. CDR3 in amino acids: CASIGEANTGELFF. The CDR3 DNA sequence: TGTGCCAGCATTGGTGAAGCGAACACCGGGGAGCTGTTTTTT.

This clone was picked up one time. The chain carries TRBV6-5 and TRBJ1-1; weak D call: TRBD1 (6 bases). The CDR3 has 14 residues. In germline, CDR1 is MNHEY, CDR2 SVGAGI. V gave up 5 bases and J gave up 5 bases, with 15 bases separating them. This CDR3 reads CASSAGRGRTEAFF. The CDR3 nucleotides are TGTGCCAGCAGTGCGGGGAGGGGGAGGACTGAAGCTTTCTTT.

The CDR3 spells CASSLFGGQYNQPQHF. CDR3 bases: TGTGCCAGCAGCTTATTCGGAGGACAGTACAATCAGCCCCAGCATTTT. The chain uses TRBV7-2 and TRBJ1-5; the D gene is possibly TRBD1 (6 bases). This CDR3 comprises 16 residues. Germline CDR1 is SGHTA and CDR2 is FQGNSA. Trimming shortened V by 2 bases and J by 3 bases, and 14 bases separated the two germline ends.

Of note for this clone: Different DNA sequences within this sample yield the same CDR3. This rearrangement joins TRBV5-1 to TRBJ2-5; a weak D match, TRBD1 (7 bases). Germline-derived CDR1 and CDR2 are SGHRS and YFSETQ. The CDR3 loop spans 15 amino acids. Trimming removed 2 bases at V and 2 bases at J, with 13 bases between. The CDR3 DNA follows: TGCGCCAGCAGCTTCGCAGGGGGGTCACAAGAGACCCAGTACTTC. It is translated as CASSFAGGSQETQYF.

The rearrangement uses TRBV6-1 and TRBJ1-5; D is unresolved. The germline V and J ends were trimmed by 1 base and 3 bases, with 10 bases remaining between them. Germline V gene lookup returns CDR1 MNHNS and CDR2 SASEGT. The CDR3 has 15 amino acids. DNA for the CDR3: TGTGCCAGCAGTGAAGGTGCAGCTTACAATCAGCCCCAGCATTTT. Translated, it gives CASSEGAAYNQPQHF.

The V and J genes are TRBV5-4 and TRBJ2-1; maybe TRBD1 (6 bases). The length of the CDR3 is 14 residues. Germline V lookup: CDR1 SGHNT, CDR2 YYREEE (reference sequence). V lost 0 bases to trimming and J lost 5 bases, with 9 bases between them. DNA for the CDR3: TGTGCCAGCAGCTTGGCCGGGACAAACAATGAGCAGTTCTTC. It is translated as CASSLAGTNNEQFF.

This chain links TRBV6-5 with TRBJ2-7; 9 positions match TRBD2. The germline V gene has CDR1 MNHEY and CDR2 SVGAGI. This CDR3 spans 14 amino acids. V was clipped by 10 bases and J by 0 bases; unmatched bases: 7. The CDR3 DNA sequence: TGTGCCACACGAGGGACTAGCTACTCCTACGAGCAGTACTTC. Protein: CATRGTSYSYEQYF.

The chain joins TRBV7-2 to TRBJ2-3; 8 nucleotides agree with TRBD2. The CDR3 is 15 residues long. Looked up from germline, CDR1 is SGHTA and CDR2 is FQGNSA. V shed 4 bases, J shed 2 bases, and the junction held 5 bases outside the gene matches. The CDR3 spells CASSSSGRTTDTQYF. The CDR3 nucleotides read TGTGCCAGCAGCTCTAGCGGGCGAACCACAGATACGCAGTATTTT.

V gene TRBV5-8 combines with J gene TRBJ1-5; D is unclear. V lost 0 bases to trimming and J lost 6 bases, with 4 bases between them. Per the germline V gene, CDR1 is SGHTS and CDR2 is YDEGEE. The CDR3 totals 12 residues. This chain's CDR3 is CASSLGTQPQHF. Written as DNA, the CDR3 is TGTGCCAGCAGCTTGGGGACTCAGCCCCAGCATTTT. Variable domain in full (rest from reference TRBV5-8 and TRBJ1-5): EAGVTQSPTHLIKTRGQQATLRCSPISGHTSVYWYQQALGLGLQFLLWYDEGEERNRGNFPPRFSGRQFPNYSSELNVNALELEDSALYLCASSLGTQPQHFGDGTRLSIL.

The V gene is TRBV7-8, the J gene TRBJ2-5; D perhaps matches TRBD1 (5 bases). V was shortened by 1 base and J by 3 bases, with 6 bases between the two germline ends. This CDR3 spans 13 amino acids. The germline V gene has CDR1 SGHVS and CDR2 FQNEAQ. CDR3 amino acids: CASSLEGEETQYF. CDR3 bases: TGTGCCAGCAGCTTAGAAGGGGAAGAGACCCAGTACTTC. Drawing the rest from reference TRBV7-8 and TRBJ2-5, the complete variable domain is GAGVSQSPRYKVAKRGQDVALRCDPISGHVSLFWYQQALGQGPEFLTYFQNEAQLDKSGLPSDRFFAERPEGSVSTLKIQRTQQEDSAVYLCASSLEGEETQYFGPGTRLLVL.

The chain links TRBV6-5 to TRBJ1-1, with 7 bases that match TRBD1. The CDR3 has 13 amino acids. Germline CDR1 reads MNHEY; CDR2 reads SVGAGI. V shed 7 bases, J shed 7 bases, and the junction held 9 bases outside the gene matches. The CDR3 here is CASIGQGGFEAFF. For the CDR3, the DNA is TGTGCCAGCATCGGGCAGGGGGGGTTTGAAGCTTTCTTT.

The CDR3 bases are TGTGCCCCAGAGACAGGAGCTAACTATGGCTACACCTTC. It yields the protein CAPETGANYGYTF. V is TRBV6-4 and J is TRBJ1-2, with a possible D match to TRBD1 (6 bases). V was clipped by 11 bases and J by 0 bases, with 13 bases between them. The length of the CDR3 is 13 residues. Germline V gene lookup returns CDR1 MRHNA and CDR2 SNTAGT.

The V gene is TRBV11-1, the J gene TRBJ2-7, with 8 bases aligning to TRBD2. CDR1 and CDR2 (germline): SGHAT, FQDESV (reference sequence). This CDR3 has 15 amino acids. The trim removed 5 bases at V and 2 bases at J, leaving 8 bases unmatched. The CDR3 DNA follows: TGTGCCAGCAGCCCCGAGCGGGGGCCGACCTACGAGCAGTACTTC. Encoded protein: CASSPERGPTYEQYF.